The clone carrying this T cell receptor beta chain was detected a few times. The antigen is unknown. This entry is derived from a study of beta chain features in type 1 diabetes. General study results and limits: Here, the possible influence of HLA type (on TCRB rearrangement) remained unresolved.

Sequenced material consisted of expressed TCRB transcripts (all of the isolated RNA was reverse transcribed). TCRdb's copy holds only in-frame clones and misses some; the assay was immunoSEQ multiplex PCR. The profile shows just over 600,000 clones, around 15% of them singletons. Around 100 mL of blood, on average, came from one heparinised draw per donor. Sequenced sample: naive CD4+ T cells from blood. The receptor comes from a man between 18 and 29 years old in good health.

The CDR3 spells CASSPLLGGSDEQYF. In DNA, the CDR3 is TGTGCCAGCTCACCACTTTTGGGGGGGAGCGACGAGCAGTACTTC. This chain uses TRBV18 with TRBJ2-7; 7 nucleotides line up with TRBD2. Germline V gives CDR1 KGHSH, CDR2 LQKENI. With V trimmed by 1 base and J by 5 bases, 8 bases remained unmatched. This CDR3 has 15 amino acids.